This TCR beta chain was sequenced for a study of OX40 agonist ivuxolimab in advanced cancers. The CDR3 loop spans 13 amino acids. The V gene's germline CDR1 is SGHRS and CDR2 YFSETQ. The ends were cut back, 0 bases at V and 6 bases at J, with 9 bases in the middle. Profiling relied on immunoSEQ multiplex PCR, and the TCRdb table lists in-frame clones only, not all of them. The repertoire holds about 28,000 clones, with roughly 80% as singletons. The clonotype comes from an adult with an advanced solid tumor such as melanoma, head and neck, liver or kidney cancer. The chain links TRBV5-1 to TRBJ1-2; D is unclear. The starting material was CD4+ or CD8+ T cells sorted from blood, obtained in a trial of the OX40 agonist ivuxolimab. Here the CDR3 DNA reads TGCGCCAGCAGCTTGGGGGCCATCGATGGCTACACCTTC. Amino acids: CASSLGAIDGYTF.